This is a list of T cell receptor beta chains from one sample in a study of T cell repertoires in cytomegalovirus infection. TCRdb passed the reads through MiXCR, listing each CDR3 protein once. The data contain about half a million distinct CDR3 sequences, 40% to 50% of them seen just once; the ten biggest clones take up about 39%. No antigen has been identified for these receptors. The sequencing used cultured PBMCs, collected from culture after CMV antigen stimulation. These receptors all come from a human donor in good health (CMV status not recorded). Some clones in this sample may be carry-over from other donors' samples. CDR3s include the opening cysteine and the closing phenylalanine or tryptophan. A D gene is named only where the DNA matches it firmly. Clone size is shown for a subset of rows, as once, few, many or a class of expanded clone.

v_call: TRBV7-9; j_call: TRBJ1-1; d_call: .; clone_size: few; cdr3_length: 16; cdr3_aa: CASSLKGLELNTEAFF; cdr3_nt: TGTGCCAGCAGCTTAAAGGGCCTCGAGCTGAACACTGAAGCTTTCTTT
v_call: TRBV7-2; j_call: TRBJ2-3; d_call: .; clone_size: many; cdr3_length: 14; cdr3_aa: CASHYTSSTDTQYF; cdr3_nt: TGTGCCAGCCACTATACTAGCAGCACAGATACGCAGTATTTT
v_call: TRBV7-8; j_call: TRBJ2-5; d_call: TRBD2; clone_size: .; cdr3_length: 15; cdr3_aa: CASSPRGGGRKTQYF; cdr3_nt: TGTGCCAGCAGCCCGCGGGGGGGAGGGAGGAAGACCCAGTACTTC
v_call: TRBV4-3; j_call: TRBJ2-7; d_call: TRBD2; clone_size: few; cdr3_length: 17; cdr3_aa: CASSQVHGAGGPGEQYF; cdr3_nt: TGCGCCAGCAGCCAAGTTCATGGGGCGGGAGGGCCGGGGGAGCAGTACTTC
v_call: TRBV6-2/TRBV6-3; j_call: TRBJ2-5; d_call: .; clone_size: few; cdr3_length: 14; cdr3_aa: CASTSGWYQETQYF; cdr3_nt: TGTGCCAGCACCTCAGGGTGGTACCAAGAGACCCAGTACTTC
v_call: TRBV6-2/TRBV6-3; j_call: TRBJ2-1; d_call: .; clone_size: once; cdr3_length: 15; cdr3_aa: CASSSGRYAYNEQFF; cdr3_nt: TGTGCCAGCAGCTCGGGCCGGTACGCCTACAATGAGCAGTTCTTC
v_call: TRBV7-2; j_call: TRBJ2-1; d_call: .; clone_size: few; cdr3_length: 11; cdr3_aa: CASSSVRRQFF; cdr3_nt: TGTGCCAGCAGCTCGGTCAGGAGGCAGTTCTTC
v_call: TRBV12-3/TRBV12-4; j_call: TRBJ1-4; d_call: .; clone_size: once; cdr3_length: 12; cdr3_aa: CASGTTNEKLFF; cdr3_nt: TGTGCCAGCGGGACAACTAATGAAAAACTGTTTTTT
v_call: TRBV5-1; j_call: TRBJ2-1; d_call: .; clone_size: .; cdr3_length: 15; cdr3_aa: CASSWTPTGDNEQFF; cdr3_nt: TGCGCCAGCAGCTGGACGCCAACCGGGGACAATGAGCAGTTCTTC
v_call: TRBV5-4; j_call: TRBJ1-1; d_call: TRBD1; clone_size: once; cdr3_length: 16; cdr3_aa: CASSLGGSTGSTEAFF; cdr3_nt: TGTGCCAGCAGCTTGGGGGGGTCGACAGGGTCCACTGAAGCTTTCTTT
v_call: TRBV12-3/TRBV12-4; j_call: TRBJ1-2; d_call: TRBD1; clone_size: .; cdr3_length: 14; cdr3_aa: CASRGTGGGEGYTF; cdr3_nt: TGTGCCAGCAGAGGGACAGGCGGTGGCGAGGGCTACACCTTC
v_call: TRBV6-2/TRBV6-3; j_call: TRBJ2-1; d_call: TRBD2; clone_size: .; cdr3_length: 16; cdr3_aa: CASSRGGEGLHNEQFF; cdr3_nt: TGTGCCAGCAGCCGGGGGGGGGAGGGCCTCCACAATGAGCAGTTCTTC
v_call: TRBV6-1; j_call: TRBJ1-1; d_call: TRBD1; clone_size: .; cdr3_length: 14; cdr3_aa: CASSDRDSYTEAFF; cdr3_nt: TGTGCCAGCAGTGACCGGGACAGCTACACTGAAGCTTTCTTT
v_call: TRBV18; j_call: TRBJ2-5; d_call: .; clone_size: .; cdr3_length: 16; cdr3_aa: CASSPKAIGLVETQYF; cdr3_nt: TGTGCCAGCTCACCCAAAGCGATCGGACTCGTGGAGACCCAGTACTTC